The sequence of this T cell receptor beta chain was determined in a study of cytomegalovirus exposure and HLA in healthy donors. Study-level points and caveats: In an earlier analysis, about 87% or about 30%: the productive usage of most TCR beta V segments. In vitro work confirmed that a few CMV-associated chains recognize CMV antigens. In a later analysis, most CMV-associated TCR beta chains appeared HLA-restricted.

From germline, CDR1 is SNHLY and CDR2 FYNNEI. The V and J ends lost 6 bases and 3 bases, in that order; junction bases with no gene match: 7. CDR3 length equals 16 residues. For this clone: As yet, its antigen is unknown.

Amplification used 60 Vbeta primers and 13 Jbeta primers. Per the authors' pipeline: Per a later analysis, the number of unique TCR beta chains was around 79 million, of which 9 million to 14 million were shared. Assay used: immunoSEQ multiplex PCR; TCRdb lists only in-frame clones, some missing. That table gives V, J and clone size, and the DNA gave D and trimming. The data show under 250,000 clones, around 81% seen once. The clonotype originates from a woman in her fifties or sixties in good health and CMV-seropositive. What was sequenced was PBMCs. The chain employs TRBV2 and TRBJ2-5, with 13 positions matching TRBD2. The CDR3 loop reads CASSQLAGGREETQYF. CDR3 nucleotide sequence: TGTGCCAGCAGCCAACTAGCGGGAGGGAGGGAAGAGACCCAGTACTTC.